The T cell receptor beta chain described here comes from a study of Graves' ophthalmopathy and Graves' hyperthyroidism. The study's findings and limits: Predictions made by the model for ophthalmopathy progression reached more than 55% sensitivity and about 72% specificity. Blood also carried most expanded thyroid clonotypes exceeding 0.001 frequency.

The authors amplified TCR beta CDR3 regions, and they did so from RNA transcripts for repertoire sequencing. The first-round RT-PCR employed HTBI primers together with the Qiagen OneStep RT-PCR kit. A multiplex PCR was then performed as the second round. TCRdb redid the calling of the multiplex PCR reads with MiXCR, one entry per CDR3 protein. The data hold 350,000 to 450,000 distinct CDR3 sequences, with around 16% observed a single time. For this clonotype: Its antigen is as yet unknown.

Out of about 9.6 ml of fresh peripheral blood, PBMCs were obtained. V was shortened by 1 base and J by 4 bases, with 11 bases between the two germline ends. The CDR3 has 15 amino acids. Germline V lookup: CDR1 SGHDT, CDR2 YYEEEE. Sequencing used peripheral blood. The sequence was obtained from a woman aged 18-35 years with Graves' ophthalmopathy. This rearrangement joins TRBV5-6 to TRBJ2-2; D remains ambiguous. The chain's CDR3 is CASSLFWASTGELFF. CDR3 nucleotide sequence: TGTGCCAGCAGCTTGTTTTGGGCAAGCACCGGGGAGCTGTTTTTT.